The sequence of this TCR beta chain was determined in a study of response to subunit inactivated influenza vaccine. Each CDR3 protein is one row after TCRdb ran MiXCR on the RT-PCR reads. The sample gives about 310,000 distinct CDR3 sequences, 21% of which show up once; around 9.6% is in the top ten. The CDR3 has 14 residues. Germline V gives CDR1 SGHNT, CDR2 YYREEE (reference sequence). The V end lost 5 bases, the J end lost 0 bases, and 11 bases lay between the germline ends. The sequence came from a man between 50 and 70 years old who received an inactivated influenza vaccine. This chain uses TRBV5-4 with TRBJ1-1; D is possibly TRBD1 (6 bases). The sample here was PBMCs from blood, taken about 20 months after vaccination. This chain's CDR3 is CASSRQALNTEAFF. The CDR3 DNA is TGTGCCAGCAGTCGACAGGCCTTGAACACTGAAGCTTTCTTT.